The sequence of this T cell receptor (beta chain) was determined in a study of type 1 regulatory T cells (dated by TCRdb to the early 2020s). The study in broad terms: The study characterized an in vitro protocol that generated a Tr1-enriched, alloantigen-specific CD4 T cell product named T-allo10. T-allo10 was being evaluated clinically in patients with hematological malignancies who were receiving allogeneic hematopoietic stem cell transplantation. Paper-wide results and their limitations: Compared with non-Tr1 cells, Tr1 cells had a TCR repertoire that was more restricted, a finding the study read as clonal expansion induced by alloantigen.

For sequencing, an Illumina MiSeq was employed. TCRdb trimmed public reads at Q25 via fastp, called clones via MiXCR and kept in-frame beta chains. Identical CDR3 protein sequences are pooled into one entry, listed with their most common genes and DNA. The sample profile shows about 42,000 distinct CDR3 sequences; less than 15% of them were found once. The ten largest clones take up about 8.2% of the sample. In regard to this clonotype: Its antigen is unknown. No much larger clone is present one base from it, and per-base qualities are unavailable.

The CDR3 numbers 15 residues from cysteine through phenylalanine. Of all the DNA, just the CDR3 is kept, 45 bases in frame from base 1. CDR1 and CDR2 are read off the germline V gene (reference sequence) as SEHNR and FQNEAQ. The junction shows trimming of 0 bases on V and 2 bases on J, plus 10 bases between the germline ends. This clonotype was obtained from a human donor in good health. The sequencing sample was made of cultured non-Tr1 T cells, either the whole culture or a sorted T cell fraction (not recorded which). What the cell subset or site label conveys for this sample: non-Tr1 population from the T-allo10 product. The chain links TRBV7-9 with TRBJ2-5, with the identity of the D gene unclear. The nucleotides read TGTGCCAGCAGCTTAGCGACCCAGACACAAGAGACCCAGTACTTC. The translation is CASSLATQTQETQYF.